The present entry profiles one TCR beta chain with its context. Its specificity is unknown. Compared with germline, one end of the junction differs, possibly owing to a read error. The source of the sample is a study of T cells in Graves' hyperthyroidism and ophthalmopathy. Study outcomes and limitations: Among thyroid clonotypes expanded above 0.001, most also appeared in blood.

Stability of Graves' hyperthyroidism was defined as absent ophthalmopathy progression within 18 months. It was RNA transcripts that yielded the amplified TCR beta CDR3 regions. First-round RT-PCR targeting the TCR CDR3 was performed with the HTBI primer set. TCRdb fed the multiplex PCR reads into MiXCR, producing one record per CDR3 protein. Altogether approximately 370,000 distinct CDR3 sequences are present, under 15% being singletons, with the ten largest covering about 33%. Sequenced input: blood. The TCR sequence derives from a woman under 40 with Graves' hyperthyroidism.

The DNA of the CDR3 is TGTGCTAGCAGCCCAAAGACAGGGTTTGATACGCAGTATTTT. It yields the protein CASSPKTGFDTQYF. V and J are TRBV7-7 and TRBJ2-3; 7 bases fit TRBD1. The CDR3 is 14 residues long. The germline V gene has CDR1 SSHAT and CDR2 FNYEAQ (reference sequence).